The 14 T cell receptor beta chains in this list originate from one sample, sequenced in a study of cytomegalovirus exposure and HLA in healthy donors. Clones were sequenced by immunoSEQ multiplex PCR, and TCRdb holds only the in-frame ones, with some missing. Of about 360,000 clones listed, roughly 89% were seen once; the top ten hold 0.83%. Specimen: PBMCs. All receptors come from a woman aged 18-29 years in good health and CMV-seronegative.

The chain recombines TRBV7-2 with TRBJ2-2; D remains unclear. V lost 4 bases and J 8 bases, leaving 8 bases between the germline ends. CDR1 and CDR2 (germline): SGHTA, FQGNSA. CDR3 length equals 12 residues. In DNA, the CDR3 is TGTGCCAGCAGCTATAGCACAGGGGAGCTGTTTTTT. It is translated as CASSYSTGELFF.

The chain links TRBV9 to TRBJ1-2; 7 positions agree with TRBD1. Trimming removed 5 bases from V and 5 bases from J; junction bases left unmatched: 9. This CDR3 has 14 residues. Germline loops: CDR1 SGDLS, CDR2 YYNGEE. DNA for the CDR3: TGTGCCAGCAGTGCCCCCGGGACAGCGTATGGCTACACCTTC. As protein: CASSAPGTAYGYTF.

This rearrangement joins TRBV6-5 to TRBJ2-3; D gene ambiguous. V lost 7 bases and J 1 base, leaving 15 bases between the germline ends. CDR3 length: 15 residues. Germline CDR1 MNHEY, CDR2 SVGAGI. Here the CDR3 reads CASTATTLGTDTQYF. In DNA form, the CDR3 reads TGTGCCAGCACCGCCACCACCTTAGGCACAGATACGCAGTATTTT.

In nucleotides, the CDR3 is TGCGCCAGCCGTTCCGAGATACTAGCATCAGATACGCAGTATTTT. Its protein product is CASRSEILASDTQYF. This rearrangement joins TRBV5-1 to TRBJ2-3, with TRBD2 as a possible D gene (6 bases). The CDR3 has 15 amino acids. The ends were cut back, 7 bases at V and 4 bases at J, with 19 bases in the middle. Germline CDR1 is SGHRS and CDR2 is YFSETQ.

The V call is TRBV4-1, the J call TRBJ2-7, with a possible D match to TRBD2 (6 bases). Germline V gives CDR1 MGHRA, CDR2 YSYEKL. This CDR3 spans 14 amino acids. V was cut by 4 bases and J by 6 bases, with 16 bases left in between. The CDR3: CASSPGRGRFEQYF. Written as DNA, the CDR3 is TGCGCCAGCAGCCCCGGGCGGGGACGGTTCGAGCAGTACTTC.

This clone was recorded once. This rearrangement joins TRBV15 to TRBJ1-1, with D unclear. Germline V gives CDR1 LNHNV, CDR2 YYDKDF (reference sequence). With 0 bases removed from V and 2 bases from J, the gap between germline ends came to 7 bases. CDR3 length: 14 amino acids. The CDR3 loop is CATSRDAGNTEAFF. The CDR3 DNA follows: TGTGCCACCAGCAGAGATGCGGGAAACACTGAAGCTTTCTTT.

The CDR3 DNA is TGCGCCAGCCGGGAACAGGGCGAGGGCTACACCTTC. Translation: CASREQGEGYTF. This rearrangement joins TRBV5-1 to TRBJ1-2; tentatively, D is TRBD1 (6 bases). The CDR3 runs 12 residues. Per germline, CDR1 SGHRS and CDR2 YFSETQ. Deletions cut 7 bases from V and 8 bases from J, with 15 bases between.

The rearrangement joins TRBV28 to TRBJ1-3, with unresolved D. Trimming took off 2 bases at V and 0 bases at J, with 5 bases between the two ends. The CDR3 runs 14 residues. Germline-derived CDR1 and CDR2 are MDHEN and SYDVKM. Written as DNA, the CDR3 is TGTGCCAGCAGTTTACGGGGCTCTGGAAACACCATATATTTT. This gives the protein CASSLRGSGNTIYF.

This chain links TRBV6-5 with TRBJ1-2, with D perhaps TRBD1 (6 bases). The V end was cut by 6 bases, the J end by 4 bases, with 15 bases between. Germline values: CDR1 MNHEY, CDR2 SVGAGI. The CDR3 is 14 amino acids. The CDR3 region is CASRGAADGYGYTF. CDR3 DNA: TGTGCCAGCAGGGGGGCAGCGGACGGCTATGGCTACACCTTC.

The chain combines TRBV27 with TRBJ1-3; TRBD1 agrees at 7 bases. Germline CDR1 is MNHEY and CDR2 is SMNVEV (reference sequence). J gave up 7 bases and V 5 bases, and 11 bases lay outside the gene matches. The CDR3 spans 15 residues. CDR3 nucleotide sequence: TGTGCCAGCAGTCCCAAGGACAGGTTTGGGAACACCATATATTTT. It is translated as CASSPKDRFGNTIYF.

The genes are TRBV11-2 and TRBJ2-7; maybe TRBD1 (6 bases). Germline loops: CDR1 SGHAT, CDR2 FQNNGV. Trimming cost V 5 bases and J 7 bases, with 21 bases left between them. CDR3 length equals 15 residues. CDR3 residues: CASSAPTGVLREQYF. Here the CDR3 DNA reads TGTGCCAGCAGCGCCCCGACAGGTGTCTTACGGGAGCAGTACTTC.

V and J are TRBV29-1 and TRBJ2-1, with 8 bases fitting TRBD2. Per the germline V gene, CDR1 is SQVTM and CDR2 is ANQGSEA. The length of the CDR3 is 11 residues. The junction had 1 base not matched to a gene; V was cut back by 4 bases and J by 8 bases. DNA for the CDR3: TGCAGCGTTGTGCGGGGGGATGAGCAGTTCTTC. Its translation: CSVVRGDEQFF.

In nucleotides, the CDR3 is TGTGCCAGCAGTTTCCGGAGCCTCTACAATGAGCAGTTCTTC. Protein sequence: CASSFRSLYNEQFF. V gene TRBV27 combines with J gene TRBJ2-1, with D unclear. The CDR3 sequence is 14 residues long. Looked up from germline, CDR1 is MNHEY and CDR2 is SMNVEV (reference sequence). The germline V and J ends were trimmed by 3 bases and 3 bases, with 9 bases remaining between them.

J is TRBJ2-3 and V is TRBV29-1; D unresolved. The CDR3 is 15 amino acids. Trimming left V 5 bases short and J 4 bases short, with 19 bases between. Looked up from germline, CDR1 is SQVTM and CDR2 is ANQGSEA. In DNA form, the CDR3 reads TGCAGCGTTCCCGCCAGTGTCTCCTTCTCAGATACGCAGTATTTT. Translation: CSVPASVSFSDTQYF.